These T cell receptor beta chains were read from a single sample in a study of response to subunit inactivated influenza vaccine. Each CDR3 protein is one row after TCRdb ran MiXCR on the RT-PCR reads. This table has more than 500,000 distinct CDR3 sequences, approximately 10% appearing once. This sample was shared with a second study, whose subject was T cells expressing NK-cell markers.

This specimen was PBMCs from blood, taken on the day of vaccination. These receptor sequences come from a man aged 50 to 60 who received an inactivated influenza vaccine. Both conserved end residues are part of each CDR3. Fields, in order: D gene, clone size, J gene, V gene, CDR3 protein, CDR3 DNA. A D gene is named only where the DNA matches it firmly. Only part of the rows carry a size: once, few, many, or a class if the clone is expanded.

TRBD2,few,TRBJ2-2,TRBV4-1,CASSSTSSLAGGIRYTGELFF,TGCGCCAGCAGCTCGACATCTTCTCTAGCGGGGGGGATACGATACACCGGGGAGCTGTTTTTT
TRBD1,few,TRBJ1-1,TRBV20-1,CSARDLDRARTEAFF,TGCAGTGCTAGGGACCTAGACAGGGCAAGGACTGAAGCTTTCTTT
TRBD2,.,TRBJ2-7,TRBV6-5,CASSYPSSRSGSYEQYF,TGTGCCAGCAGTTACCCCTCATCTCGTAGCGGGAGCTACGAGCAGTACTTC
TRBD1,.,TRBJ1-2,TRBV5-4,CASSHGTGANYGYTF,TGTGCCAGCAGCCACGGGACAGGAGCTAACTATGGCTACACCTTC
TRBD2,many,TRBJ2-2,TRBV12-3/TRBV12-4,CASSMTSGYTGELFF,TGTGCCAGCAGTATGACTAGCGGATACACCGGGGAGCTGTTTTTT
TRBD1,.,TRBJ2-3,TRBV5-1,CASSLTPGQGSADTQYF,TGCGCCAGCAGCTTGACCCCGGGACAGGGGTCCGCAGATACGCAGTATTTT
.,many,TRBJ2-2,TRBV21-1,CASSPAAQRNTGELFF,TGTGCCAGCAGCCCTGCTGCACAGAGGAACACCGGGGAGCTGTTTTTT
.,.,TRBJ2-5,TRBV6-2/TRBV6-3,CASSSPTAETQYF,TGTGCCAGCAGTTCCCCGACCGCCGAGACCCAGTACTTC
.,.,TRBJ1-1,TRBV6-1,CASSEGLSGWNTEAFF,TGTGCCAGCAGTGAAGGATTGTCAGGGTGGAACACTGAAGCTTTCTTT
.,few,TRBJ2-7,TRBV6-1,CATGRDSYEQYF,TGTGCCACGGGTAGGGATTCCTACGAGCAGTACTTC
TRBD2,.,TRBJ2-5,TRBV5-1,CASRSLRTRGEETQYF,TGCGCCAGCCGCTCATTGAGGACGCGGGGGGAAGAGACCCAGTACTTC
.,.,TRBJ1-1,TRBV11-2,CASSFEGRTTEAFF,TGTGCCAGCAGCTTCGAGGGACGGACCACTGAAGCTTTCTTT
.,few,TRBJ2-1,TRBV6-6,CASSSAGFGQFF,TGTGCCAGCAGTTCAGCGGGTTTTGGACAGTTCTTC
.,.,TRBJ1-2,TRBV3-1,CASGGGHYGYTF,TGTGCCAGCGGAGGTGGGCACTATGGCTACACCTTC
TRBD1,.,TRBJ2-7,TRBV15,CATSAAGGWYEQYF,TGTGCCACCAGCGCCGCAGGGGGCTGGTACGAGCAGTACTTC
TRBD2,few,TRBJ2-3,TRBV10-3,CAISDSSGGTDTQYF,TGTGCCATCAGTGATTCCAGCGGGGGAACAGATACGCAGTATTTT
TRBD1,few,TRBJ2-5,TRBV7-2,CASSPGQEATQYF,TGTGCCAGCAGCCCCGGACAGGAAGCGACCCAGTACTTC
.,few,TRBJ2-5,TRBV20-1,CSARSVTGGGTQYF,TGCAGTGCTAGATCGGTGACAGGAGGCGGGACCCAGTACTTC
.,.,TRBJ2-6,TRBV20-1,CSARARAWGASGANVLTF,TGCAGTGCTAGGGCACGGGCCTGGGGTGCCTCTGGGGCCAACGTCCTGACTTTC
TRBD1,.,TRBJ1-1,TRBV5-1,CASSAGTGNTEAFF,TGCGCCAGCAGCGCCGGGACAGGGAACACTGAAGCTTTCTTT
.,few,TRBJ2-2,TRBV14,CASSPLTGKRNTGELFF,TGTGCCAGCAGCCCACTTACGGGGAAGAGGAACACCGGGGAGCTGTTTTTT
TRBD1,.,TRBJ2-7,TRBV20-1,CSALGTGSSYEQYF,TGCAGTGCCCTTGGGACAGGGTCATCCTACGAGCAGTACTTC
.,few,TRBJ2-1,TRBV4-3,CASSQGPGGQGYNEQFF,TGCGCCAGCAGCCAAGGCCCGGGGGGCCAAGGATACAATGAGCAGTTCTTC
.,.,TRBJ2-5,TRBV10-3,CAISESGAQETQYF,TGTGCCATCAGTGAGTCTGGGGCCCAAGAGACCCAGTACTTC
.,few,TRBJ1-2,TRBV12-3/TRBV12-4,CASSLQGLSDYTF,TGTGCCAGCAGTTTACAGGGTTTGTCAGACTACACCTTC
.,.,TRBJ2-1,TRBV20-1,CSARDSSRAYSSYNEQFF,TGCAGTGCTAGAGATTCGTCGCGGGCCTATAGCTCCTACAATGAGCAGTTCTTC
TRBD1,.,TRBJ2-7,TRBV20-1,CSAPSPGQPYEQYF,TGCAGTGCCCCCAGCCCGGGACAGCCGTACGAGCAGTACTTC
TRBD1,.,TRBJ2-5,TRBV2,CASSTSTGVGETQYF,TGTGCCAGCAGTACAAGCACAGGGGTGGGGGAGACCCAGTACTTC
.,.,TRBJ2-3,TRBV12-3/TRBV12-4,CASSLVPTTDTQYF,TGTGCCAGCAGTTTAGTACCGACCACAGATACGCAGTATTTT
TRBD2,few,TRBJ2-7,TRBV6-5,CASSYSRTSSEQYF,TGTGCCAGCAGTTACTCGAGGACTAGCAGCGAGCAGTACTTC
.,few,TRBJ2-7,TRBV3-1,CASSQEPLASYEQYF,TGTGCCAGCAGCCAAGAACCCCTAGCCTCCTACGAGCAGTACTTC
.,few,TRBJ2-1,TRBV6-5,CASSYSGPGVYNEQFF,TGTGCCAGCAGTTACTCAGGCCCTGGAGTCTACAATGAGCAGTTCTTC
.,.,TRBJ2-7,TRBV12-3/TRBV12-4,CASSFGGNYEQYF,TGTGCCAGCAGTTTCGGCGGCAACTACGAGCAGTACTTC
.,.,TRBJ2-7,TRBV7-2,CASSLATGFYEQYF,TGTGCCAGCAGCTTAGCCACAGGGTTCTACGAGCAGTACTTC
TRBD2,.,TRBJ2-5,TRBV10-3,CAISFSASGNQETQYF,TGTGCCATCAGTTTTAGCGCTAGCGGGAACCAAGAGACCCAGTACTTC
.,.,TRBJ2-2,TRBV14,CASSQGEHPNTGELFF,TGTGCCAGCAGCCAAGGGGAACACCCGAACACCGGGGAGCTGTTTTTT
TRBD2,many,TRBJ2-1,TRBV6-5,CASSWLAGGPNEQFF,TGTGCCAGCAGTTGGCTAGCGGGAGGACCCAATGAGCAGTTCTTC
TRBD1,few,TRBJ1-1,TRBV5-1,CASSLWDRGLNTEDFF,TGCGCCAGCAGCTTGTGGGACAGGGGGCTTAACACTGAAGATTTCTTT
TRBD1,few,TRBJ2-5,TRBV27,CASSLLAQGAVWTQYF,TGTGCCAGCAGTTTATTGGCACAGGGGGCAGTTTGGACCCAGTACTTC
TRBD2,few,TRBJ2-3,TRBV20-1,CSASGGAFLTDTQYF,TGCAGTGCTAGCGGGGGGGCGTTTTTGACAGATACGCAGTATTTT
TRBD1,few,TRBJ2-7,TRBV5-6,CASSLGPETGLHYEQYF,TGTGCCAGCAGCTTGGGGCCCGAGACAGGGTTGCACTACGAGCAGTACTTC
TRBD2,few,TRBJ2-1,TRBV6-1,CASSALAGINNEQFF,TGTGCCAGCAGTGCACTAGCGGGAATCAACAATGAGCAGTTCTTC
TRBD1,.,TRBJ2-5,TRBV5-1,CASSWTSGQQETQYF,TGCGCCAGCAGCTGGACCTCGGGACAGCAAGAGACCCAGTACTTC
TRBD2,many,TRBJ2-3,TRBV11-2,CASSPHRSSTSGQDTDTQYF,TGTGCCAGCAGCCCACACAGATCTTCGACTAGCGGGCAAGACACAGATACGCAGTATTTT
TRBD1,few,TRBJ1-1,TRBV5-1,CASSLDRGAAEAFF,TGCGCCAGCAGCTTAGACAGGGGCGCCGCTGAAGCTTTCTTT
.,.,TRBJ1-2,TRBV20-1,CSARNQGYGYTF,TGCAGTGCTAGAAACCAGGGATATGGCTACACCTTC
.,few,TRBJ2-5,TRBV7-6,CASSLDKQETQYF,TGTGCCAGCAGCCTCGACAAGCAAGAGACCCAGTACTTC
.,.,TRBJ1-4,TRBV6-5,CASSYSQGFEKLFF,TGTGCCAGCAGTTACTCACAGGGATTTGAAAAACTGTTTTTT
TRBD2,few,TRBJ2-1,TRBV24-1,CATSDFPASGDNEQFF,TGTGCCACCAGTGATTTCCCGGCTAGCGGGGACAATGAGCAGTTCTTC
TRBD1,.,TRBJ1-5,TRBV7-2,CASGDRVNQPQHF,TGTGCCAGCGGGGACAGGGTAAATCAGCCCCAGCATTTT
TRBD2,.,TRBJ2-5,TRBV5-1,CASSPAGVAGLQETQYF,TGCGCCAGCAGCCCCGCTGGGGTAGCGGGGCTACAAGAGACCCAGTACTTC
.,many,TRBJ2-6,TRBV7-9,CASSLTGLHSGANVLIF,TGTGCCAGCAGCTTAACGGGGCTACACTCTGGGGCCAACGTCCTGATTTTC
.,.,TRBJ2-7,TRBV4-3,CASSQEGGPFYEQYF,TGCGCCAGCAGCCAAGAGGGGGGCCCTTTCTACGAGCAGTACTTC
.,few,TRBJ2-2,TRBV5-6,CASSFLAGGDTGELFF,TGTGCCAGCAGCTTCTTGGCCGGGGGCGACACCGGGGAGCTGTTTTTT
.,few,TRBJ2-2,TRBV11-2,CASSLGGVTTGELFF,TGTGCCAGCAGCTTAGGAGGGGTGACCACCGGGGAGCTGTTTTTT
.,.,TRBJ2-2,TRBV20-1,CSARVALTGELFF,TGCAGTGCTAGAGTAGCACTTACCGGGGAGCTGTTTTTT
.,few,TRBJ1-2,TRBV5-4,CASTLGQNYGYTF,TGTGCCAGCACTTTGGGACAAAACTATGGCTACACCTTC
.,.,TRBJ1-4,TRBV6-1,CASMHKTNEKLFF,TGTGCCAGCATGCACAAGACTAATGAAAAACTGTTTTTT
TRBD2,few,TRBJ2-5,TRBV12-3/TRBV12-4,CASSLDSGGSLETQYF,TGTGCCAGCAGTTTAGATAGCGGGGGGTCGTTAGAGACCCAGTACTTC